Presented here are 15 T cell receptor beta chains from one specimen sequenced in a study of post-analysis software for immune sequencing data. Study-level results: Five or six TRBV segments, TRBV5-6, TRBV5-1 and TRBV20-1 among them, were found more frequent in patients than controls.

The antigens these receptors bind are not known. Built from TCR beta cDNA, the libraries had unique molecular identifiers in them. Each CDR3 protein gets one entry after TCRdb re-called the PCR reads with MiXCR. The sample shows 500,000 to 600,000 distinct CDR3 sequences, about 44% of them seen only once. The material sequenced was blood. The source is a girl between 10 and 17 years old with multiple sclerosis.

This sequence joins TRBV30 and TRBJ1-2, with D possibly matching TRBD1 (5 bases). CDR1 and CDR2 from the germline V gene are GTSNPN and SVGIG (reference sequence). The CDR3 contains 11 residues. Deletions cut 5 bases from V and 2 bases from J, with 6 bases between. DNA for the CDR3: TGTGCCTGGGACAGAAACTATGGCTACACCTTC. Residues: CAWDRNYGYTF.

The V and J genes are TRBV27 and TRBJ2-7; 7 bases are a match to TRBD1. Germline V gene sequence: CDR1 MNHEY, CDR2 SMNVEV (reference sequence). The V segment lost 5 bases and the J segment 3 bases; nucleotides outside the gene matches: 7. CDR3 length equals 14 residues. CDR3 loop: CASSPTQGIYEQYF. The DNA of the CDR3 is TGTGCCAGCAGTCCCACACAGGGGATCTACGAGCAGTACTTC.

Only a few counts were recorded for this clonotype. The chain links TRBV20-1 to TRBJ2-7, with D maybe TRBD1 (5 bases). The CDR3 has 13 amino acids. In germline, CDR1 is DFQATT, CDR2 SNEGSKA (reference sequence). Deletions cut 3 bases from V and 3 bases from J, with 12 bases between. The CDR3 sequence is CSASSRVGYEQYF. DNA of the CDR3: TGCAGTGCTAGCTCCAGGGTGGGCTACGAGCAGTACTTC.

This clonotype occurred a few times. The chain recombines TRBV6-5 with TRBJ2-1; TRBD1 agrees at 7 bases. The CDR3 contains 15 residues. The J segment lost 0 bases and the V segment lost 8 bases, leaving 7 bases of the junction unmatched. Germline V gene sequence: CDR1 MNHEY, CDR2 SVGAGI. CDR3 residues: CASLPAGGSYNEQFF. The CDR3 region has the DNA TGTGCCAGCCTCCCGGCAGGGGGCTCCTACAATGAGCAGTTCTTC.

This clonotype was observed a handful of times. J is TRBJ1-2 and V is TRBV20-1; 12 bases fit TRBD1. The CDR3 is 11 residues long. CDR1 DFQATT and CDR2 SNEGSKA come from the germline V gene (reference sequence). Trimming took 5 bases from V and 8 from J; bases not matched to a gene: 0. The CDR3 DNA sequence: TGCAGTGCTGGGACAGGGGGCGGCTACACCTTC. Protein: CSAGTGGGYTF.

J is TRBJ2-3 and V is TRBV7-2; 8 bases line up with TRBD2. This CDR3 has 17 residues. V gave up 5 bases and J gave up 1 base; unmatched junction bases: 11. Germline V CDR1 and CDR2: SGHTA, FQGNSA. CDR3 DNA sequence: TGTGCCAGCAGCACAAGAAGCGGGGGCACTGGCACAGATACGCAGTATTTT. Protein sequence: CASSTRSGGTGTDTQYF.

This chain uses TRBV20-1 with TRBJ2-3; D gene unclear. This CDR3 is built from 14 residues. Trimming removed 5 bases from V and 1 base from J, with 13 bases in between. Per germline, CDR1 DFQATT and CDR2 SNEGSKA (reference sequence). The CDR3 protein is CSAGPPGRTDTQYF. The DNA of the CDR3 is TGCAGTGCTGGCCCCCCAGGCCGCACAGATACGCAGTATTTT.

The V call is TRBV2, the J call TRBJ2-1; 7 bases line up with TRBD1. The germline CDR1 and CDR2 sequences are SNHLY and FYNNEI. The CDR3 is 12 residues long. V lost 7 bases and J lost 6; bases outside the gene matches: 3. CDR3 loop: CASNHRGNEQFF. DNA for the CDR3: TGTGCCAGCAACCACAGGGGCAATGAGCAGTTCTTC.

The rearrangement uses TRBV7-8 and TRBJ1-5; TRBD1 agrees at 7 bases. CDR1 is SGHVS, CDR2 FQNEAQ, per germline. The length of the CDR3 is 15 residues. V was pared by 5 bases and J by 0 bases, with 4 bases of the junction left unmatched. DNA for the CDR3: TGTGCCAGCAGCCTGGGGACAGATAGCAATCAGCCCCAGCATTTT. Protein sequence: CASSLGTDSNQPQHF.

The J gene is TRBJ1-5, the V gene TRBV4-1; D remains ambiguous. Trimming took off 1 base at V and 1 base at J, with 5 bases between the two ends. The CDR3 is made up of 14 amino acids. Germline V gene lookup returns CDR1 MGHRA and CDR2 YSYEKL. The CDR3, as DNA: TGCGCCAGCAGCCAAGGTCGGAGCAATCAGCCCCAGCATTTT. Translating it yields CASSQGRSNQPQHF.

CDR3 region: CSAGESTDTQYF. CDR3 DNA sequence: TGCAGCGCGGGTGAGAGCACAGATACGCAGTATTTT. The chain has TRBV29-1 and TRBJ2-3, with D hard to call. Per germline, CDR1 SQVTM and CDR2 ANQGSEA. V was cut by 7 bases and J by 0 bases, with 8 bases left in between. This CDR3 is 12 amino acids long.

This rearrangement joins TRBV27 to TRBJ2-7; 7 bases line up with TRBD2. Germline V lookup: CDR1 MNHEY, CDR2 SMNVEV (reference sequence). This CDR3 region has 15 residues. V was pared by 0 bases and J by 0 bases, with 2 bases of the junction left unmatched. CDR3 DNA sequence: TGTGCCAGCAGTTTATCCCAGCGGGGCTCCTACGAGCAGTACTTC. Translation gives CASSLSQRGSYEQYF.

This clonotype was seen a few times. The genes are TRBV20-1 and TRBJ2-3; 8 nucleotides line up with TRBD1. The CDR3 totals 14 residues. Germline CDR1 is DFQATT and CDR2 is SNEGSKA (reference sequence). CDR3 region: CSEAAGGASDTQYF. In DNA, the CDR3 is TGCAGCGAGGCGGCAGGGGGCGCCTCAGATACGCAGTATTTT.

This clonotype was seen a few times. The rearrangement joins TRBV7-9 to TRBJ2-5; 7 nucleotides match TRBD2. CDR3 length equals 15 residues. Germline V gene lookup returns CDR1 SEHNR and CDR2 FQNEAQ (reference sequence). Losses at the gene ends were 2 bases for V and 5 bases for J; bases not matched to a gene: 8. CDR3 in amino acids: CASSLRRGSGETQYF. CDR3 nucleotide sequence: TGTGCCAGCAGCTTAAGACGCGGGAGCGGGGAGACCCAGTACTTC.

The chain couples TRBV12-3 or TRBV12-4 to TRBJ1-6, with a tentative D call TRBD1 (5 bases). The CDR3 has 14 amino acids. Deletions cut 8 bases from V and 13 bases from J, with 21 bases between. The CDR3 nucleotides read TGTGCCAGCTCCCGTCGGCGACAGCGCAATCCCCTCCACTTT. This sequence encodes CASSRRRQRNPLHF.